The entry that follows covers one T cell receptor (beta chain) sequence. The antigen is not known. These data come from a study of T-cell reconstitution after alpha-beta-depleted transplantation in children. For TCRbeta, the library was prepared with unique molecular identifiers. MiXCR was run by TCRdb on the PCR reads, yielding one entry per CDR3 protein. This table has hundreds of thousands of distinct CDR3 sequences, around 23% appearing once. The CDR3 has 12 residues. The V gene's germline CDR1 is DFQATT and CDR2 SNEGSKA (reference sequence). The V end was cut by 3 bases, the J end by 4 bases, with 8 bases between. Findings of the study overall: Reportedly, only several hundred clones from non-depleted graft cells drove alpha-beta T-cell counts at about two months. Diversity of TCRbeta at day 60 was high in some patients, arising from surviving recipient T cells and thymic progenitors. One year post-transplant, T-cell counts and diversity were largely derived from T cells produced anew.

The genes are TRBV20-1 and TRBJ2-3; a possible D gene is TRBD2 (6 bases). The specimen comprised PBMCs, mostly from graft donor cells, sampled 360 days after TCRalphabeta/CD19-depleted stem cell transplant. This sequence was found in a boy younger than two who had a stem cell transplant for acute myeloid leukemia, so the T cells may come from the graft donor. The CDR3 nucleotides read TGCAGTGCTAGTCCGGGGGCAGATACGCAGTATTTT. This encodes CSASPGADTQYF.